This record concerns one T cell receptor (beta chain) sequence. What this receptor recognizes is not known. Base qualities are missing; no much larger clone stands one base away. Peripheral blood CD8+ and CD4+ T cells from healthy donors, Susac syndrome patients and multiple sclerosis patients were profiled using high-throughput TCR beta sequencing. Multiple sclerosis controls were treatment-naive patients with stable or active relapsing-remitting disease fulfilling revised McDonald criteria. CD8+ TEMRA cells were enriched by FACS, while bulk CD8+ and CD4+ T cells were purified by magnetic negative isolation. Blood was drawn into EDTA tubes, processed within 24 hours, and PBMCs were isolated by density gradient centrifugation. PBMCs intended for TCR sequencing were cryopreserved in liquid nitrogen and thawed later in a water bath at 37 degrees C. The sorted or isolated CD4+, CD8+ and CD8+ TEMRA cells had a purity of 90% or higher.

This specimen comes from a study of CD8 T cells in Susac syndrome (dated by TCRdb to the late 2010s). Broadly, across the study: Repertoire sequencing was used to test whether CD8+ T cell activation and differentiation in Susac syndrome was antigen driven. Study-wide findings and limitations: The study acknowledged that relatively few individuals were included in the TCR sequencing and HLA analysis.

CDR1 SGHRS and CDR2 YFSETQ are derived from the germline V gene. Measured from the cysteine to the phenylalanine, the CDR3 is 15 residues long. The kept DNA is CDR3 alone, 45 bases in frame from the first base. V drops 4 bases and J drops 1 base, leaving 14 bases in between. RNA was extracted using the RNeasy kit, and about 0.45 to 1 ug of the RNA was reverse transcribed with random hexamers. TCR beta CDR3 regions were amplified with the immunoSEQ multiplex PCR assay covering 54 Vbeta and 13 Jbeta segments. Bias from PCR amplification was corrected by using a synthetic template baseline for primer optimization and for computational correction. For the original study's pipeline: Only productive sequences were kept, with reads annotated to V, D and J genes according to IMGT and analyzed in immunoSEQ Analyzer. To calculate clonality, Shannon entropy was normalized by log2 of the number of productive unique sequences and then subtracted from one. Public and private clones were assessed among the 100 most prevalent clones of each patient and control. Clones were defined as Susac-specific when absent from the healthy and MS cohorts, from fewer than 1,200 published viral clones and from other ImmuneACCESS disease sequences. TCRdb handled the public reads itself, with Q25 trimming in fastp and clone calling in MiXCR, and kept productive beta chains. Each record represents a unique CDR3 protein, reported with the most common genes and DNA among its rows. TCRdb, not the authors, supplied the V and J calls. The sample table holds roughly 130,000 distinct CDR3 sequences, of which approximately 94% were seen once. The ten top clones hold 0.095% to 0.15% of the sample.

Source material: CD4+ T cells from PBMCs. The TCR sequence derives from a human donor with multiple sclerosis. This sequence uses TRBV5-1 and TRBJ1-1, with the D gene call left open. The nucleotide sequence is given as TGCGCCAGCAGCCGGGAGCTCCCTCCGAACACTGAAGCTTTCTTT. Its translation reads: CASSRELPPNTEAFF. Extended through the reference TRBV5-1 and TRBJ1-1 proteins, this CDR3 yields the full variable domain: KAGVTQTPRYLIKTRGQQVTLSCSPISGHRSVSWYQQTPGQGLQFLFEYFSETQRNKGNFPGRFSGRQFSNSRSEMNVSTLELGDSALYLCASSRELPPNTEAFFGQGTRLTVV.